Below, 2 T cell receptor beta chains from the same sample are listed, as sequenced in a study of CD8+ T cells in alopecia areata. As the sequencing template, cDNA was produced by extracting RNA and reverse transcribing it. The repertoire was sequenced with immunoSEQ multiplex PCR; TCRdb's copy has only in-frame clones and lacks some. The table has approximately 200,000 clones, roughly 44% seen once. As for treatment: oral pan-JAK inhibitor, 5-10 mg twice daily. Sequencing used CD4+ T cells sorted from blood, obtained around week 37, from a patient treated with tofacitinib. Receptors originate from a human donor with alopecia areata.

The chain employs TRBV4-1 and TRBJ2-5; the match to TRBD2 covers 7 bases. V shed 0 bases and J 4 bases; nucleotides not matched to a gene: 17. The CDR3 has 19 amino acids. Looked up from germline, CDR1 is MGHRA and CDR2 is YSYEKL. The CDR3 nucleotides read TGCGCCAGCAGCCAAGACCGCGGGGGTCGGAGCCAAAGTCGAGAGACCCAGTACTTC. Its translation: CASSQDRGGRSQSRETQYF.

The CDR3 region is CASSQDETGFYGYTF. The DNA of the CDR3 is TGCGCCAGCAGCCAAGACGAGACAGGCTTCTATGGCTACACCTTC. The chain combines TRBV4-1 with TRBJ1-2, with a tentative D call TRBD1 (6 bases). Germline loops: CDR1 MGHRA, CDR2 YSYEKL. Trimming cost V 0 bases and J 4 bases, with 12 bases left between them. This CDR3 region has 15 residues.